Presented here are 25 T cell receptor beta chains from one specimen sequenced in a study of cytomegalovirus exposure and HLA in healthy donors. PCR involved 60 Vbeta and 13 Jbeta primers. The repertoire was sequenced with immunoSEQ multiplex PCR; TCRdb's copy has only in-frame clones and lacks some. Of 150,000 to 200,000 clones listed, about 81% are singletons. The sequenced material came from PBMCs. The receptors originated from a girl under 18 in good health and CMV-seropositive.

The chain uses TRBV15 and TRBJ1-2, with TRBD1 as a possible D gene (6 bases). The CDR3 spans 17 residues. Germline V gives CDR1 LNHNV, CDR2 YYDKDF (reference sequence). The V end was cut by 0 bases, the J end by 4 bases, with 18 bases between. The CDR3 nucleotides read TGTGCCACCAGCAGAGATCGAAGCGCTGCCAGGGGCTATGGCTACACCTTC. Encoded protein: CATSRDRSAARGYGYTF.

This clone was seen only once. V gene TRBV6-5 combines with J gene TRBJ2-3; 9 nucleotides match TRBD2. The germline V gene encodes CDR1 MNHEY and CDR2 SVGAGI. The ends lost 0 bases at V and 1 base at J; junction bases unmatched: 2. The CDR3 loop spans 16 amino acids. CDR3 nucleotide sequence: TGTGCCAGCAGTTACTCTCTAGCGGGGCGCACAGATACGCAGTATTTT. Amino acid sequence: CASSYSLAGRTDTQYF.

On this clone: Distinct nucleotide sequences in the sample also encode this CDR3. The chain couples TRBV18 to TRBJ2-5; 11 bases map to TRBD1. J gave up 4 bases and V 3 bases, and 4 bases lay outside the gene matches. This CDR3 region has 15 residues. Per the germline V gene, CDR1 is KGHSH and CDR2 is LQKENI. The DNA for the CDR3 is TGTGCCAGCTCACCTCCGGGACAGGGGGGAGAGACCCAGTACTTC. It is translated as CASSPPGQGGETQYF.

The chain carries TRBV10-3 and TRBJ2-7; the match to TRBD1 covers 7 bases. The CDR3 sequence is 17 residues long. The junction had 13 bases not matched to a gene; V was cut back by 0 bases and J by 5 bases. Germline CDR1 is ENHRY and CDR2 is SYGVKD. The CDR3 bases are TGTGCCATCAGTGAGTCGATAGCTGGGACAGCCCTAAACGAGCAGTACTTC. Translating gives CAISESIAGTALNEQYF.

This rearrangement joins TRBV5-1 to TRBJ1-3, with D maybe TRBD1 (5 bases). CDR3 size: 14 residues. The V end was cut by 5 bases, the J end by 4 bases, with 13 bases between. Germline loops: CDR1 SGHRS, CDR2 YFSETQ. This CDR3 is CASRDSGLGNTIYF. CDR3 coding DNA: TGCGCCAGCAGGGACTCGGGACTAGGAAACACCATATATTTT.

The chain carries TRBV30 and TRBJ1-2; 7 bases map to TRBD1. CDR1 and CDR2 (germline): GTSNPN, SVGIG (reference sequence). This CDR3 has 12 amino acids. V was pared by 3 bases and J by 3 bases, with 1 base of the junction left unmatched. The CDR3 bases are TGTGCCTGGAGAACAGGGGACTATGGCTACACCTTC. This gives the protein CAWRTGDYGYTF.

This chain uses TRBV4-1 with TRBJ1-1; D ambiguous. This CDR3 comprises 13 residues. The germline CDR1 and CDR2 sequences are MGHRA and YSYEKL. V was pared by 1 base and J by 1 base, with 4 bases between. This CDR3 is CASSQGPNTEAFF. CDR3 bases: TGCGCCAGCAGCCAAGGGCCGAACACTGAAGCTTTCTTT.

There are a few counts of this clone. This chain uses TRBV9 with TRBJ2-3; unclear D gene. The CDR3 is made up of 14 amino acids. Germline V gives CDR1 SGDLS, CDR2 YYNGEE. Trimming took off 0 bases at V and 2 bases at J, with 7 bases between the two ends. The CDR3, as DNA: TGTGCCAGCAGCGTAGAATCAAACACAGATACGCAGTATTTT. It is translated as CASSVESNTDTQYF. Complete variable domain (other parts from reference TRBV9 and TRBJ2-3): DSGVTQTPKHLITATGQRVTLRCSPRSGDLSVYWYQQSLDQGLQFLIQYYNGEERAKGNILERFSAQQFPDLHSELNLSSLELGDSALYFCASSVESNTDTQYFGPGTRLTVL.

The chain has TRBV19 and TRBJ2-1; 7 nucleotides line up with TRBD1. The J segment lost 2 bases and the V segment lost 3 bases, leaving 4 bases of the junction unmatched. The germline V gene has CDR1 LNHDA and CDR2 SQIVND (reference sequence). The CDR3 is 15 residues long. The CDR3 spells CASSMDRLTYNEQFF. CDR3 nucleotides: TGTGCCAGTAGTATGGACAGGCTCACCTACAATGAGCAGTTCTTC.

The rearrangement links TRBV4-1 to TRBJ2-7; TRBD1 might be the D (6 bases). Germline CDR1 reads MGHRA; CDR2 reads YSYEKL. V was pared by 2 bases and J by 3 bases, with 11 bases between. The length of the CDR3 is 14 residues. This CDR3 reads CASSQQLQGYEQYF. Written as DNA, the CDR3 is TGCGCCAGCAGCCAACAACTACAGGGCTACGAGCAGTACTTC.

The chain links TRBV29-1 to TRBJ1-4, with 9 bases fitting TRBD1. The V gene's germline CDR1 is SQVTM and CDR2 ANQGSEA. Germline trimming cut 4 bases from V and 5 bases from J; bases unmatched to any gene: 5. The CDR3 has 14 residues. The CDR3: CSVARTGENEKLFF. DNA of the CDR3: TGCAGCGTTGCGCGGACAGGGGAAAATGAAAAACTGTTTTTT.

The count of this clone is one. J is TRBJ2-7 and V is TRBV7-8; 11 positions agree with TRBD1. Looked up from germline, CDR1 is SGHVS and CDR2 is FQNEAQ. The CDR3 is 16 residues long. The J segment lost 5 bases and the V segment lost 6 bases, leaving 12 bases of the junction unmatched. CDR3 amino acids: CASRPAPGQGVHEQYF. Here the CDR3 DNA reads TGTGCCAGCAGACCAGCACCGGGACAGGGGGTTCACGAGCAGTACTTC.

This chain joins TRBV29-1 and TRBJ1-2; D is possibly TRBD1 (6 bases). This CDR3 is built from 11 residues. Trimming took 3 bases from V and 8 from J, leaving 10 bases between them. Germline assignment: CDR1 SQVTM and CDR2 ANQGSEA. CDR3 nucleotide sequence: TGCAGCGTTGACTCAGGGGACGGCTACACCTTC. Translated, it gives CSVDSGDGYTF.

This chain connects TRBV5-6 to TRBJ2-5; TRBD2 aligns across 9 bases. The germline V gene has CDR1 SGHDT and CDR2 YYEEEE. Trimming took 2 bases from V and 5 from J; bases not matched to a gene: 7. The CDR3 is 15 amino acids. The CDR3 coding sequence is TGTGCCAGCAGCTTCCTGCGGGGGGGCCGTGAGACCCAGTACTTC. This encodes CASSFLRGGRETQYF.

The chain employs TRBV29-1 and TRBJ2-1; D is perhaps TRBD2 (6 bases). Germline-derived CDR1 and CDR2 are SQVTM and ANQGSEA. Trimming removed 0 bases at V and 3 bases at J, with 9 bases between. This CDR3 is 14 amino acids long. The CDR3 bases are TGCAGCGTTGAAGAACCCGGGGGCTACAATGAGCAGTTCTTC. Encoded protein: CSVEEPGGYNEQFF.

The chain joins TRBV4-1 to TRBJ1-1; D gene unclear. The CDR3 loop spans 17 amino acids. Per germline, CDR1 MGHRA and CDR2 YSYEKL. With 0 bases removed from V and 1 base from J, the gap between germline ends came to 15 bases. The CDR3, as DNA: TGCGCCAGCAGCCAAGATAGGGCGGACTGGTCGAACACTGAAGCTTTCTTT. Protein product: CASSQDRADWSNTEAFF.

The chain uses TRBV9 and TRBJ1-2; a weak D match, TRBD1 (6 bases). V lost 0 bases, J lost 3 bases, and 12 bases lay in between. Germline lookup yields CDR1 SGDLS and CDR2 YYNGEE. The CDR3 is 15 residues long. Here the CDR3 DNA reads TGTGCCAGCAGCGTAGAAGGGGGGGCTCACTATGGCTACACCTTC. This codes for CASSVEGGAHYGYTF.

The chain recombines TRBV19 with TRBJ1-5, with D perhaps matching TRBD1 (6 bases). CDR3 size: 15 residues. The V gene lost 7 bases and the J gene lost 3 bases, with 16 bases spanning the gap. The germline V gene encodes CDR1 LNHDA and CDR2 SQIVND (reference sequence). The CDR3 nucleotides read TGTGCCAGTACCCCCAGCGGGGACACCAATCAGCCCCAGCATTTT. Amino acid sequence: CASTPSGDTNQPQHF.

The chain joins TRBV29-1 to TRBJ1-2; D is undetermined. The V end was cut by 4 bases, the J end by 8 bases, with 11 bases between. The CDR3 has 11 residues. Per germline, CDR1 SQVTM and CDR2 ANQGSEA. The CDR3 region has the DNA TGCAGCGTTGTTATAGGAGACGGCTACACCTTC. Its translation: CSVVIGDGYTF. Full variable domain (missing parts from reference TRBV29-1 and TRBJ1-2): SAVISQKPSRDICQRGTSLTIQCQVDSQVTMMFWYRQQPGQSLTLIATANQGSEATYESGFVIDKFPISRPNLTFSTLTVSNMSPEDSSIYLCSVVIGDGYTFGSGTRLTVV.

CDR3 bases: TGTGCCACCCAGGGTCCCTATAGCAATCAGCCCCAGCATTTT. Amino acid sequence: CATQGPYSNQPQHF. The genes are TRBV19 and TRBJ1-5, with D possibly being TRBD1 (5 bases). The CDR3 contains 14 residues. Germline values: CDR1 LNHDA, CDR2 SQIVND (reference sequence). Trimming stripped 10 bases from V and 0 bases from J, with 13 bases between.

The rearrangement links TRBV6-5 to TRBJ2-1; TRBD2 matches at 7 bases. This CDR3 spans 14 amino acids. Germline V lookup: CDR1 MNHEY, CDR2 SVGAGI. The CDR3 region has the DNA TGTTGCGCGGCAGCTAGCGGAGTCTACAATGAGCAGTTCTTC. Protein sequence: CCAAASGVYNEQFF.

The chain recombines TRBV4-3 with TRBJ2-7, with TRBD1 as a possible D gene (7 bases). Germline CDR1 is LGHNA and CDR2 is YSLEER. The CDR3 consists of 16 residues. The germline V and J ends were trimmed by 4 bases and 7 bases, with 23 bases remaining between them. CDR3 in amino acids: CASSPGLAGGIWEQYF. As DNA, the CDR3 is TGCGCCAGCAGCCCGGGGCTGGCAGGGGGGATTTGGGAGCAGTACTTC.

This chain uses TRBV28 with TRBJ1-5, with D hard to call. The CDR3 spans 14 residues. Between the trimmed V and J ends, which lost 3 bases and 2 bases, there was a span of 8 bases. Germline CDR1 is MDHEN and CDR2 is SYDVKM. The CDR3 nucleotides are TGTGCCAGCAGTTTTCTCGAGGGCAATCAGCCCCAGCATTTT. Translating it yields CASSFLEGNQPQHF.

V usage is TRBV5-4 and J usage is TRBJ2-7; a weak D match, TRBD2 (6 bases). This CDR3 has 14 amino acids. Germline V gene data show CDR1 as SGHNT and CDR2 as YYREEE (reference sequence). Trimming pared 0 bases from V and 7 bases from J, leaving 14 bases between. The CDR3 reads CASSLERAGREQYF. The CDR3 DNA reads TGTGCCAGCAGCTTGGAACGGGCAGGGAGGGAGCAGTACTTC.

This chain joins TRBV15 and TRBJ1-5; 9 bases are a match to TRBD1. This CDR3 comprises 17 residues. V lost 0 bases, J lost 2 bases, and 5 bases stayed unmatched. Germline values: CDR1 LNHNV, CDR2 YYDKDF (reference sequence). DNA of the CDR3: TGTGCCACCAGCAGAGATTACAGGGGGCTGGGCAATCAGCCCCAGCATTTT. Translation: CATSRDYRGLGNQPQHF.